The present T cell receptor (beta chain) was sequenced within a study of blood T cell repertoires in COVID-19 (dated by TCRdb to the early 2020s). With regard to the full study: The collaborator samples originated in the United States, Italy and Spain and spanned the acute and convalescent phases of COVID-19. Deeply sampled blood TCRbeta repertoires from subjects exposed to, actively infected with, or recovered from COVID-19 were included in the dataset. A de-identified subject ID, COVID-19 status, age in years and sex were almost always included in the sample metadata. HLA class I and class II types, where available, came from metadata supplied by the sample provider rather than from assay-based typing. The prospective study material was composed of cDNA or gDNA derived from T cells, B-cell-depleted T cells, or PBMCs. The repertoires were released in a freely available public database meant as a resource for research on the immune response to SARS-CoV-2. Samples were obtained from the ongoing ImmuneRACE study (first 160 participants) and from 950 to 1,500 subjects provided by 6 global collaborators. Study-level results and caveats: The amount of clinical and demographic metadata varied by source and participant and was provided uncurated.

TCRbeta CDR3 regions were amplified from genomic DNA by means of the immunoSEQ Assay, a bias-controlled multiplex PCR. The published analysis was carried out like this. Nucleated cell counts per sample were estimated from amplification of reference gene primers within the assay. To quantify the absolute abundance of each unique TCRbeta CDR3 rearrangement, sequence reads were collapsed and filtered. For each sample, productive Simpson clonality was calculated as the square root of Simpson's diversity index across productive rearrangements. Not all clones reach the TCRdb copy of this immuneACCESS table, which keeps in-frame sequences only. Checked studies attribute under half of the gap to unresolved V genes and leave the rest unexplained. That table furnishes V, J and clone size, whereas the DNA furnished D and trimming. The sample table shows 180,000 or so clones, and about 89% are seen once. The ten largest clones take up 2.5% of the sample.

The collaborating institutions used their own protocols to collect whole blood in K2EDTA tubes. Collaborator samples were shipped for TCRbeta analysis as frozen whole blood, isolated PBMCs, or DNA extracted from either sample type. From the cysteine up to the phenylalanine, the CDR3 has a length of 15 residues. Of all the DNA, just the CDR3 is kept, 45 bases in frame from base 1. For this clone: Its antigen remains undetermined. No much larger clone exists at a distance of one base, and base qualities are not known.

The rearranged chain carries TRBV21-1 and TRBJ1-1. TRBV21-1 is a documented pseudogene. Sequenced: peripheral blood. The clonotype was recovered from a man in his forties or fifties with active or convalescent COVID-19. This receptor has the CDR3 CASSEKRDMNTEAFF. DNA sequence: TGTGCCAGCAGCGAAAAGCGGGACATGAACACTGAAGCTTTCTTT.